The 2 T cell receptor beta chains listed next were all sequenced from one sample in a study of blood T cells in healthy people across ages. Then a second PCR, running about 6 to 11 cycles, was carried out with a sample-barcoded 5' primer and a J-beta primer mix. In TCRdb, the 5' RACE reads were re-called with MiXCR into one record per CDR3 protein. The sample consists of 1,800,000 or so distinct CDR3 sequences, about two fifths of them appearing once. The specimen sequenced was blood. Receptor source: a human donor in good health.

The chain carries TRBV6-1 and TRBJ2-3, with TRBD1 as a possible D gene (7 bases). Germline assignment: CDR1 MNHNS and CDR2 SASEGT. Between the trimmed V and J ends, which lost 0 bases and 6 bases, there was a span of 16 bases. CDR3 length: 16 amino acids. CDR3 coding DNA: TGTGCCAGCAGTGAAGCAGGGGGCAGGGGGGCGGATACGCAGTATTTT. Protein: CASSEAGGRGADTQYF.

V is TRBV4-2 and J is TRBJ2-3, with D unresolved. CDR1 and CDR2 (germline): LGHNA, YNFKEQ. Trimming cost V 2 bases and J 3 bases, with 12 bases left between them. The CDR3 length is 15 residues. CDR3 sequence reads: CASSQNWPETDTQYF. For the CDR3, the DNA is TGTGCCAGCAGCCAAAATTGGCCTGAGACAGATACGCAGTATTTT.